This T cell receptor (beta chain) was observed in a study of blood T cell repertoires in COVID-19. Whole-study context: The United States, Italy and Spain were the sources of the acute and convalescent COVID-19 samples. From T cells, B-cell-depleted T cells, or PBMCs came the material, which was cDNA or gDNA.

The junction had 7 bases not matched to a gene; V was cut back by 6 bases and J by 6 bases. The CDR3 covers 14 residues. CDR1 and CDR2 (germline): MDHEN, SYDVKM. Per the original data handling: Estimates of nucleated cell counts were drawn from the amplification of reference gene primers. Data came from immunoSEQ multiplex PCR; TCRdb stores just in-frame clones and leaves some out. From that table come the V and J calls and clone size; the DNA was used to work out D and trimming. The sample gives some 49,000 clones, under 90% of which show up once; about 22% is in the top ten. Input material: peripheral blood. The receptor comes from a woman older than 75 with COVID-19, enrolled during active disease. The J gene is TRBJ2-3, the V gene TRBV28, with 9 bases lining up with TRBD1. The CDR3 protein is CASRSSGTGDTQYF. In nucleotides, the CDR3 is TGTGCCAGCAGATCCTCCGGGACAGGGGATACGCAGTATTTT.